One T cell receptor beta chain is described in this entry. CDR3 length: 14 amino acids. J lost 10 bases, V lost 1 base, and 6 bases had no gene match. Germline values: CDR1 LNHNV, CDR2 YYDKDF (reference sequence). This specimen belongs to a study of T cells after somatic rescue of genetic block. The table came from immunoSEQ multiplex PCR; TCRdb's copy has only in-frame clones and leaves some out. The sample includes over 95,000 clones, about nine tenths of them seen just once. The chain has TRBV15 and TRBJ1-1; TRBD1 matches at 10 bases. Source material: peripheral blood mononuclear cells (PBMCs). This clonotype was sampled from a woman aged 18 to 35. CDR3 coding DNA: TGTGCCACCAGCAGAGTGGGGACAGGGGCTGGAGCTTTCTTT. It yields the protein CATSRVGTGAGAFF.